A single sample gave rise to the 21 T cell receptor beta chains below, sequenced in a study of OX40 agonist ivuxolimab in advanced cancers. Clones were read by immunoSEQ multiplex PCR, and TCRdb kept only the in-frame ones, dropping some. The table has about 20,000 clones, 87% seen once. Sample: CD4+ or CD8+ T cells sorted from blood, taken in a trial of the OX40 agonist ivuxolimab. The receptors here all came from an adult with an advanced solid tumor such as melanoma, head and neck, liver or kidney cancer.

This sequence joins TRBV6-5 and TRBJ2-7; 7 bases line up with TRBD1. Germline CDR1 is MNHEY and CDR2 is SVGAGI. CDR3 length equals 14 residues. Unmatched junction bases numbered 9, after V lost 5 bases and J lost 5 bases. CDR3 DNA sequence: TGTGCCAGCAGTCCCTGGGACAGTGCGGACGAGCAGTACTTC. Protein: CASSPWDSADEQYF.

This chain links TRBV7-9 with TRBJ1-2; D is ambiguous. Germline assignment: CDR1 SEHNR and CDR2 FQNEAQ (reference sequence). The CDR3 is 14 amino acids. V was clipped by 5 bases and J by 1 base, with 11 bases between them. CDR3 in DNA: TGTGCCAGCAGCCCCCCGGCGCATAACTATGGCTACACCTTC. It encodes CASSPPAHNYGYTF.

The CDR3 protein is CASSPQDGHYEQYF. CDR3 sequence (DNA): TGCGCCAGCAGCCCACAAGACGGTCACTACGAGCAGTACTTC. The genes are TRBV4-1 and TRBJ2-7, with D uncertain. V gave up 4 bases and J gave up 3 bases, with 13 bases separating them. The CDR3 length is 14 residues. Germline CDR1 MGHRA, CDR2 YSYEKL.

The CDR3 DNA sequence: TGTGCCAGCAGTACAGTACCGATATTTCCGGGGGAGCTGTTTTTT. Protein: CASSTVPIFPGELFF. V and J are TRBV27 and TRBJ2-2, with D unresolved. Trimming took 5 bases from V and 8 from J, leaving 18 bases between them. There are 15 residues in the CDR3. Per germline, CDR1 MNHEY and CDR2 SMNVEV (reference sequence).

The V call is TRBV18, the J call TRBJ1-1; weak D call: TRBD1 (6 bases). Trimming stripped 3 bases from V and 5 bases from J, with 25 bases between. The germline V gene encodes CDR1 KGHSH and CDR2 LQKENI. The CDR3 totals 18 residues. The CDR3 region has the DNA TGTGCCAGCTCACCGCTAACCGGCCTGACAGGCGGTGGTACTGAAGCTTTCTTT. This gives the protein CASSPLTGLTGGGTEAFF.

The rearrangement joins TRBV27 to TRBJ2-3; 9 bases fit TRBD1. CDR1 and CDR2 from the germline V gene are MNHEY and SMNVEV (reference sequence). V trimming: 6 bases; J trimming: 5 bases; junction bases outside the gene matches: 15. CDR3 length: 17 amino acids. The DNA for the CDR3 is TGTGCCAGCAGCCCAACTCCCTGGGACAGGGATGTAGATACGCAGTATTTT. It codes for CASSPTPWDRDVDTQYF.

The CDR3 nucleotides read TGTGCCAGCAGCGAAACAGGTAGAGCTAACTATGGCTACACCTTC. Translating gives CASSETGRANYGYTF. This chain uses TRBV5-5 with TRBJ1-2; perhaps TRBD1 as D (5 bases). The CDR3 loop spans 15 amino acids. CDR1 is SGHKS, CDR2 YYEKEE, per germline (reference sequence). V gave up 4 bases and J gave up 0 bases, with 13 bases separating them.

The chain has TRBV5-8 and TRBJ2-5; perhaps D is TRBD1 or TRBD2 (8 bases each). This CDR3 region has 16 residues. The V gene's germline CDR1 is SGHTS and CDR2 YDEGEE. V lost 4 bases and J 4 bases, leaving 20 bases between the germline ends. The chain's CDR3 is CASSPGGAGGLETQYF. Here the CDR3 DNA reads TGTGCCAGCAGCCCCGGGGGGGCAGGGGGCCTAGAGACCCAGTACTTC.

This clone was observed a handful of times. This chain connects TRBV4-2 to TRBJ2-7, with a tentative D call TRBD2 (7 bases). The CDR3 is 15 amino acids. Germline V gene sequence: CDR1 LGHNA, CDR2 YNFKEQ. V was trimmed by 0 bases and J by 4 bases, leaving 13 bases between them. The CDR3 bases are TGTGCCAGCAGCCAAGAGGGGGGGGGCCTTTACGAGCAGTACTTC. As protein: CASSQEGGGLYEQYF.

The CDR3 reads CASSFPQGSQPQHF. The CDR3, as DNA: TGTGCCAGCAGTTTCCCACAGGGGAGTCAGCCCCAGCATTTT. The chain carries TRBV28 and TRBJ1-5; 7 nucleotides align to TRBD1. V lost 3 bases to trimming and J lost 6 bases; unmatched junction nucleotides: 5. Germline CDR1 and CDR2: MDHEN and SYDVKM. This CDR3 has 14 residues.

This rearrangement joins TRBV2 to TRBJ2-7; D possibly matches TRBD1 or TRBD2 (7 bases each). Germline CDR1 is SNHLY and CDR2 is FYNNEI. The CDR3 length is 13 residues. Between the trimmed V and J ends, which lost 10 bases and 3 bases, there was a span of 16 bases. The CDR3 region has the DNA TGTGCCACTCGGGGGGACAGTATCTACGAGCAGTACTTC. As protein: CATRGDSIYEQYF.

J is TRBJ2-5 and V is TRBV5-4; 8 bases fit TRBD2. V shed 2 bases, J shed 1 base, and the junction held 7 bases outside the gene matches. CDR1 SGHNT and CDR2 YYREEE come from the germline V gene (reference sequence). CDR3 length: 16 amino acids. The CDR3 here is CASSLVGAGGQETQYF. CDR3 DNA sequence: TGTGCCAGCAGCTTAGTGGGGGCGGGGGGCCAAGAGACCCAGTACTTC.

The rearrangement links TRBV7-9 to TRBJ2-5; 8 nucleotides line up with TRBD1. Per the germline V gene, CDR1 is SEHNR and CDR2 is FQNEAQ (reference sequence). The CDR3 totals 14 residues. V dropped 4 bases and J dropped 5; count of bases not matched to a gene: 6. CDR3 bases: TGTGCCAGCAGCTCCAGGGGGCCAAGGGAGACCCAGTACTTC. Translating gives CASSSRGPRETQYF.

The V gene is TRBV14, the J gene TRBJ1-1, with D tentatively TRBD1 (6 bases). In germline, CDR1 is SGHDN, CDR2 FVKESK. CDR3 length: 15 amino acids. Trimming left V 1 base short and J 4 bases short, with 13 bases between. CDR3 in DNA: TGTGCCAGCAGCCAAGGGGGGGCGCTGGGCACTGAAGCTTTCTTT. Translating gives CASSQGGALGTEAFF.

The table lists this clone with a count of one. V is TRBV6-4 and J is TRBJ2-5, with TRBD2 as a possible D gene (6 bases). CDR1 is MRHNA and CDR2 is SNTAGT in the germline V gene. V was shortened by 4 bases and J by 2 bases, with 17 bases between the two germline ends. The CDR3 runs 16 residues. The CDR3 coding sequence is TGTGCCAGCAGTGCGGGCGCGGGTAGCGGTCAAGAGACCCAGTACTTC. Amino acid sequence: CASSAGAGSGQETQYF.

J is TRBJ1-3 and V is TRBV6-5; 8 nucleotides align to TRBD1. Germline CDR1 MNHEY, CDR2 SVGAGI. Trimming removed 4 bases from V and 0 bases from J; junction bases left unmatched: 5. The length of the CDR3 is 16 residues. The CDR3, as DNA: TGTGCCAGCAGTTCCCAAGGACAGGGCTCTGGAAACACCATATATTTT. Translating it yields CASSSQGQGSGNTIYF.

The gene calls are TRBV29-1 and TRBJ2-7; a possible D gene is TRBD1 (5 bases). CDR1 is SQVTM and CDR2 is ANQGSEA in the germline V gene. This CDR3 has 11 amino acids. The ends were cut back, 3 bases at V and 3 bases at J, with 6 bases in the middle. The chain's CDR3 is CSVEQGYEQYF. The CDR3, as DNA: TGCAGCGTTGAGCAGGGCTACGAGCAGTACTTC.

J is TRBJ1-2 and V is TRBV9; no reliable D call. CDR1 is SGDLS and CDR2 is YYNGEE in the germline V gene. V lost 3 bases to trimming and J lost 4 bases, with 1 base between them. CDR3 length: 10 residues. In DNA, the CDR3 is TGTGCCAGCAGCGGCTATGGCTACACCTTC. It specifies CASSGYGYTF.

CDR3 region: CATSNPGQGAEAFF. The CDR3 DNA reads as TGTGCCACCAGCAATCCCGGACAGGGTGCTGAAGCTTTCTTT. The chain recombines TRBV15 with TRBJ1-1, with 8 bases identical to TRBD1. J was trimmed by 6 bases and V by 4 bases; bases with no gene match: 7. Germline V gives CDR1 LNHNV, CDR2 YYDKDF (reference sequence). The CDR3 runs to 14 residues.

This sequence joins TRBV6-5 and TRBJ1-4, with 10 bases fitting TRBD1. V was pared by 6 bases and J by 8 bases, with 6 bases of the junction left unmatched. CDR1 MNHEY and CDR2 SVGAGI come from the germline V gene. The CDR3 extends over 14 amino acids. CDR3 loop: CASSLTGGGEKLFF. Here the CDR3 DNA reads TGTGCCAGCAGCCTGACAGGGGGCGGGGAAAAACTGTTTTTT.

This chain connects TRBV6-6 to TRBJ2-7; TRBD1 agrees at 8 bases. Germline trimming cut 0 bases from V and 8 bases from J; bases unmatched to any gene: 12. This CDR3 has 16 residues. The germline V gene has CDR1 MNHNY and CDR2 SVGAGI (reference sequence). The chain's CDR3 is CASSYSYPTQGGQQYF. The CDR3 coding sequence is TGTGCCAGCAGTTACTCATACCCCACACAGGGGGGACAGCAGTACTTC.